This TCR beta chain was identified during a study of identical twins. Findings of the study overall: Monozygotic twins shared more out-of-frame TCR alpha than recombination models predicted. Excess low generation probability was seen in twin-shared out-of-frame alpha sequences.

Each CDR3 protein is one row after TCRdb ran MiXCR on the 5' RACE reads. This repertoire shows 1.5 million to 2 million distinct CDR3 sequences, 32% found once; its top ten account for roughly 0.3%. This clonotype has a handful of counts. What it binds is unknown. Among all donors, each was a healthy Caucasian. This CDR3 region has 13 residues. V lost 5 bases and J lost 5, with 13 bases in between. The germline V gene encodes CDR1 SEHNR and CDR2 FQNEAQ (reference sequence). The sequence was obtained from a newborn girl in good health. Source material: cord blood. This chain uses TRBV7-9 with TRBJ2-7, with D perhaps TRBD1 or TRBD2 (6 bases each). CDR3 coding DNA: TGTGCCAGCAGCCTGACGGGGGCACACGAGCAGTACTTC. Residues: CASSLTGAHEQYF. The full variable domain, completed using reference TRBV7-9 and TRBJ2-7, is DTGVSQNPRHKITKRGQNVTFRCDPISEHNRLYWYRQTLGQGPEFLTYFQNEAQLEKSRLLSDRFSAERPKGSFSTLEIQRTEQGDSAMYLCASSLTGAHEQYFGPGTRLTVT.